This T cell receptor (beta chain) was identified during a study of post-analysis software for immune sequencing data. Study-wide findings and caveats: In multiple sclerosis, normalized Chao1 diversity was significantly below that of controls. When patients were compared with controls, 4 or 5 TRBV segments were more frequent, TRBV5-6, TRBV5-1 and TRBV20-1 among them.

This CDR3 is 18 amino acids long. Germline values: CDR1 MNHNS, CDR2 SASEGT. The V segment lost 5 bases and the J segment 6 bases; nucleotides outside the gene matches: 19. Each TCR beta cDNA library carried unique molecular identifiers. TCRdb ran MiXCR on the PCR reads and lists one entry per CDR3 protein. The data contain about 430,000 distinct CDR3 sequences, 39% of them singletons. Comments on this clonotype: Its cognate antigen is unknown.

Sequencing used blood. This rearrangement joins TRBV6-1 to TRBJ2-1, with 7 positions matching TRBD2. The source of this sequence is a girl aged 2-10 years with multiple sclerosis. CDR3 sequence: CASSKTRPGLVKGNEQFF. The CDR3 DNA reads TGTGCCAGCAGTAAAACCCGTCCCGGACTAGTGAAGGGCAATGAGCAGTTCTTC.